Sequencing of this T cell receptor (beta chain) was carried out in a study of shared clonotypes between healthy human individuals. This CDR3 comprises 13 residues. Per germline, CDR1 SQVTM and CDR2 ANQGSEA. V gave up 5 bases and J gave up 1 base, with 11 bases separating them. Repertoires were generated with immunoSEQ multiplex PCR, while TCRdb's copy carries only in-frame clones and drops some. The table includes roughly 1 million clones, 65% to 80% detected once. The TCR originated in a man younger than 35 in good health. Sequenced sample: memory CD4+ T cells sorted from blood. Documented subset: CD45RA-negative fraction. This rearrangement joins TRBV29-1 to TRBJ1-1; weak D call: TRBD1 (5 bases). CDR3 residues: CSVSTASNTEAFF. The CDR3 nucleotides read TGCAGCGTTTCGACAGCCTCGAACACTGAAGCTTTCTTT.